This TCR beta chain was sequenced during a study of blood T cell repertoires in COVID-19. Study at large: Samples representing acute and convalescent COVID-19 were sourced from the United States, Italy and Spain. T cells, B-cell-depleted T cells, or PBMCs supplied cDNA or gDNA.

In the authors' workflow: Reference gene primer amplification gave estimated nucleated cell counts. Repertoires were generated with immunoSEQ multiplex PCR, while TCRdb's copy carries only in-frame clones and drops some. V, J and clone size are those of that table, while D and trimming were read from the DNA. The sample lists 110,000 or so clones; nearly 85% were seen once. The CDR3 extends over 17 amino acids. V was pared by 1 base and J by 1 base, with 5 bases of the junction left unmatched. Germline V lookup: CDR1 MGHRA, CDR2 YSYEKL. V usage is TRBV4-1 and J usage is TRBJ1-5; the match to TRBD1 covers 9 bases. The sequence was obtained from a woman between 45 and 60 years old with acute or convalescent COVID-19. What was sequenced was peripheral blood. In DNA form, the CDR3 reads TGCGCCAGCAGCCAAGGCCCGACAGGGGGAAGCAATCAGCCCCAGCATTTT. Translation gives CASSQGPTGGSNQPQHF.